This T cell receptor beta chain was sequenced in a study of T cell responses to AZD1222 COVID-19 vaccine. Study observations and caveats: Donor demographics were predominantly white British with a female majority; clonal diversity may be underestimated.

The ends lost 5 bases at V and 3 bases at J; junction bases unmatched: 7. The CDR3 has 15 amino acids. From germline, CDR1 is SGHTA and CDR2 FQGNSA. Sequencing was performed with immunoSEQ multiplex PCR; in TCRdb, only in-frame clones are kept and a portion is missing. The table records more than 100,000 clones, more than 85% of them present only once. Worth noting for this clone: What it binds is not known.

This specimen was peripheral blood, taken 28 days after the second AZD1222 dose. The chain employs TRBV7-2 and TRBJ2-1; the match to TRBD1 covers 7 bases. This sequence originates from an adult who received the AZD1222 COVID-19 vaccine. The CDR3 here is CASSPGQPFYNEQFF. DNA of the CDR3: TGTGCCAGCAGCCCGGGACAGCCCTTCTACAATGAGCAGTTCTTC.